Below, 22 T cell receptor beta chains from the same sample are listed, as sequenced in a study of beta chain features in type 1 diabetes. Of the isolated RNA, all was reverse transcribed, and so the sequenced material was expressed TCRB transcripts. The method was immunoSEQ multiplex PCR; TCRdb's version includes in-frame clones alone and lacks a portion of them. The repertoire holds a few hundred thousand clones, roughly 16% seen once, with approximately 0.019% in the top ten. The specimen was naive CD4+ T cells from blood. These receptors all stem from a woman between 18 and 30 years old in good health.

The rearrangement uses TRBV4-2 and TRBJ1-5; 9 positions agree with TRBD1. Looked up from germline, CDR1 is LGHNA and CDR2 is YNFKEQ. V dropped 3 bases and J dropped 9; count of bases not matched to a gene: 12. The CDR3 is 16 residues long. CDR3 coding DNA: TGTGCCAGCAGCCAGGAAGTTCCGGGACAGGGCCTGCCCCAGCATTTT. Protein product: CASSQEVPGQGLPQHF.

This clone occurred a few times. This chain joins TRBV14 and TRBJ1-1, with TRBD1 matching 8 bases. CDR1 is SGHDN, CDR2 FVKESK, per germline. The CDR3 contains 18 residues. The ends lost 4 bases at V and 1 base at J; junction bases unmatched: 14. The CDR3 is CASSRYRDRFPENTEAFF. The CDR3 DNA is TGTGCCAGCAGCCGCTACAGGGACAGGTTTCCTGAGAACACTGAAGCTTTCTTT.

This clone was detected only a few times. The chain has TRBV30 and TRBJ1-1; tentatively, D is TRBD1 (5 bases). Trimming shortened V by 3 bases and J by 1 base, and 21 bases separated the two germline ends. Looked up from germline, CDR1 is GTSNPN and CDR2 is SVGIG (reference sequence). CDR3 length equals 17 residues. CDR3 protein: CAWSLGRTFVQNTEAFF. The CDR3 DNA reads TGTGCCTGGAGCCTTGGGCGGACATTTGTCCAGAACACTGAAGCTTTCTTT.

This clone has more than one count but fewer than ten. V and J are TRBV28 and TRBJ1-1; TRBD1 matches at 8 bases. Trimming cost V 5 bases and J 1 base; bases outside gene matches: 6. The CDR3 sequence is 15 residues long. Germline V gene sequence: CDR1 MDHEN, CDR2 SYDVKM. This CDR3 is CASSNAGTGNTEAFF. CDR3 nucleotides: TGTGCCAGCAGTAACGCCGGGACAGGGAACACTGAAGCTTTCTTT.

This clone has more than one count but fewer than ten. Here the CDR3 reads CASGQSLTYEQYF. As DNA, the CDR3 is TGTGCCAGCGGACAGTCCCTAACCTACGAGCAGTACTTC. V gene TRBV28 combines with J gene TRBJ2-7; a possible D gene is TRBD1 (6 bases). With 8 bases removed from V and 2 bases from J, the gap between germline ends came to 13 bases. The CDR3 is 13 amino acids. Germline V CDR1 and CDR2: MDHEN, SYDVKM.

In its sample, this clone was seen a few times. The genes are TRBV5-1 and TRBJ2-1; 8 bases are shared with TRBD2. Trimming at V came to 0 bases and at J to 7 bases, leaving 9 bases not matched to a gene. Germline CDR1 SGHRS, CDR2 YFSETQ. The CDR3 totals 16 residues. The DNA for the CDR3 is TGCGCCAGCAGCTTGGGGCCAGCGGGAGACACAAATGAGCAGTTCTTC. It codes for CASSLGPAGDTNEQFF.

This clone came up a few times. The chain combines TRBV29-1 with TRBJ2-5, with a weak D call TRBD1 (6 bases). Gene TRBJ2-7 matches the end of the DNA better, so the J call may be wrong. CDR1 SQVTM and CDR2 ANQGSEA come from the germline V gene. There are 11 residues in the CDR3. The CDR3 spells CSVETGYEQYF. The CDR3 DNA follows: TGCAGCGTTGAAACAGGGTACGAGCAGTACTTC.

Only a few counts were recorded for this clone. The chain couples TRBV11-2 to TRBJ2-3, with TRBD2 matching 9 bases. Germline CDR1 reads SGHAT; CDR2 reads FQNNGV. With V trimmed by 2 bases and J by 4 bases, 7 bases remained unmatched. The CDR3 covers 16 residues. The CDR3 loop reads CASSLSPSGIPDTQYF. For the CDR3, the DNA is TGTGCCAGCAGCTTATCCCCTAGCGGGATACCAGATACGCAGTATTTT. Filled out from reference TRBV11-2 and TRBJ2-3, the complete variable domain reads EAGVAQSPRYKIIEKRQSVAFWCNPISGHATLYWYQQILGQGPKLLIQFQNNGVVDDSQLPKDRFSAERLKGVDSTLKIQPAKLEDSAVYLCASSLSPSGIPDTQYFGPGTRLTVL.

This clone was counted between two and nine times. This chain joins TRBV28 and TRBJ1-2; D ambiguous. The germline V and J ends were trimmed by 6 bases and 7 bases, with 18 bases remaining between them. The CDR3 has 14 residues. Germline assignment: CDR1 MDHEN and CDR2 SYDVKM. The CDR3 coding sequence is TGTGCCAGCAGGTGGGAGCGCTACCCTGGTGGCTACACCTTC. This gives the protein CASRWERYPGGYTF.

This clone was seen more than once but under ten times. This sequence joins TRBV11-3 and TRBJ2-2, with D perhaps matching TRBD2 (6 bases). Germline CDR1 reads SGHNT; CDR2 reads YENEEA. The V end was cut by 5 bases, the J end by 2 bases, with 18 bases between. The CDR3 is 17 amino acids. CDR3 DNA sequence: TGTGCCAGCAGCCGTAGAGGAGGGCCGCATAACACCGGGGAGCTGTTTTTT. It translates to CASSRRGGPHNTGELFF.

The rearrangement links TRBV7-9 to TRBJ1-3; D remains ambiguous. The germline V gene has CDR1 SEHNR and CDR2 FQNEAQ (reference sequence). The CDR3 covers 15 residues. V lost 4 bases and J lost 0, with 10 bases in between. The CDR3 nucleotides read TGTGCCAGCAGCTATTCCCGAGTCTCTGGAAACACCATATATTTT. Its protein is CASSYSRVSGNTIYF.

In DNA, the CDR3 is TGTGCCAGCAGCGACAGGGATAGCAATCAGCCCCAGCATTTT. This translates into CASSDRDSNQPQHF. The V call is TRBV6-5, the J call TRBJ1-5, with 7 bases lining up with TRBD1. CDR1 is MNHEY, CDR2 SVGAGI, per germline. The length of the CDR3 is 14 residues. V gave up 6 bases and J gave up 0 bases; unmatched junction bases: 2.

The chain is built from TRBV30 and TRBJ2-1; 8 bases map to TRBD2. CDR1 GTSNPN and CDR2 SVGIG come from the germline V gene (reference sequence). J lost 7 bases, V lost 4 bases, and 15 bases had no gene match. This CDR3 is built from 16 residues. CDR3 in amino acids: CAWKLRWLAGENEQFF. DNA for the CDR3: TGTGCCTGGAAGTTGCGTTGGCTAGCGGGTGAGAATGAGCAGTTCTTC.

The genes are TRBV2 and TRBJ2-1, with 8 bases that match TRBD2. CDR3 length: 11 amino acids. V dropped 6 bases and J dropped 15; count of bases not matched to a gene: 7. Germline CDR1 SNHLY, CDR2 FYNNEI. CDR3 coding DNA: TGTGCCAGCAGATCGGGGACTAGTCCGTTCTTC. This codes for CASRSGTSPFF.

This clone occurred a few times. The chain links TRBV7-9 to TRBJ2-7; the match to TRBD2 covers 14 bases. V dropped 5 bases and J dropped 3; count of bases not matched to a gene: 6. The germline CDR1 and CDR2 sequences are SEHNR and FQNEAQ (reference sequence). The CDR3 sequence is 16 residues long. The CDR3: CASSLTGTSGSYEQYF. As DNA, the CDR3 is TGTGCCAGCAGCCTCACAGGGACTAGCGGGAGCTACGAGCAGTACTTC.

The J gene is TRBJ2-4, the V gene TRBV28, with 10 bases identical to TRBD1. The CDR3 is 19 amino acids. Germline CDR1 reads MDHEN; CDR2 reads SYDVKM. Germline trimming cut 2 bases from V and 0 bases from J; bases unmatched to any gene: 10. CDR3 sequence (DNA): TGTGCCAGCAGTTTAGCGGGACAGGGGATACCGCTAGCCAAAAACATTCAGTACTTC. Translating gives CASSLAGQGIPLAKNIQYF.

J is TRBJ2-3 and V is TRBV30, with D possibly being TRBD2 (5 bases). Germline lookup yields CDR1 GTSNPN and CDR2 SVGIG (reference sequence). The CDR3 covers 14 residues. V lost 1 base, J lost 1 base, and 9 bases lay in between. The CDR3 is CAWSEGSGTDTQYF. The CDR3 nucleotides read TGTGCCTGGAGTGAGGGTAGCGGCACAGATACGCAGTATTTT.

This clone was picked up a small number of times. This chain connects TRBV29-1 to TRBJ2-1; the match to TRBD2 covers 11 bases. The CDR3 loop spans 16 amino acids. V shed 7 bases and J 4 bases; nucleotides not matched to a gene: 12. The germline gives CDR1 SQVTM, CDR2 ANQGSEA. For the CDR3, the DNA is TGCAGCGCCCCACTCACTAGCGGGAGTCGATACAATGAGCAGTTCTTC. It codes for CSAPLTSGSRYNEQFF.

This clone was detected only a few times. The CDR3 loop reads CASSPGTSENEQFF. As DNA, the CDR3 is TGCGCCAGCAGTCCTGGGACTAGCGAAAATGAGCAGTTCTTC. This chain connects TRBV5-1 to TRBJ2-1, with 10 bases matching TRBD2. Germline CDR1 reads SGHRS; CDR2 reads YFSETQ. The CDR3 has 14 amino acids. With 5 bases clipped from V and 7 bases from J, the junction kept 6 bases outside the gene matches.

This clone was counted a few times. V and J are TRBV19 and TRBJ1-5; D unclear. This CDR3 is built from 11 residues. V was pared by 3 bases and J by 7 bases, with 4 bases between. Germline V gene sequence: CDR1 LNHDA, CDR2 SQIVND (reference sequence). This CDR3 reads CASSIGQPQHF. In DNA, the CDR3 is TGTGCCAGTAGTATCGGGCAGCCCCAGCATTTT.

This chain connects TRBV7-9 to TRBJ2-7, with D possibly TRBD2 on 6 matching bases. V was cut by 4 bases and J by 0 bases, with 13 bases left in between. CDR1 and CDR2 from the germline V gene are SEHNR and FQNEAQ (reference sequence). The CDR3 covers 15 residues. CDR3 amino acids: CASSSQAGNSYEQYF. CDR3 in DNA: TGTGCCAGCAGCTCACAGGCGGGGAACTCCTACGAGCAGTACTTC.

This clone was seen a few times. The gene calls are TRBV11-2 and TRBJ1-1; the D is unclear. The CDR3 length is 15 residues. V was clipped by 5 bases and J by 0 bases, with 13 bases between them. The germline CDR1 and CDR2 sequences are SGHAT and FQNNGV. In DNA form, the CDR3 reads TGTGCCAGCAGCGGAAGAAGCGGCATGAACACTGAAGCTTTCTTT. Its protein product is CASSGRSGMNTEAFF.